Following are 10 T cell receptor beta chains from one sample sequenced in a study of blood T cells in healthy people across ages. Then a second PCR, running about 6 to 12 cycles, was carried out with a sample-barcoded 5' primer and a J-beta primer mix. One entry per CDR3 protein, called by TCRdb with MiXCR from the 5' RACE reads. The table records fewer than 2 million distinct CDR3 sequences, approximately 40% of them present only once. Input material: blood. The receptors originated from a human donor in good health.

J is TRBJ1-1 and V is TRBV4-1; D is uncertain. V was shortened by 4 bases and J by 1 base, with 16 bases between the two germline ends. The CDR3 sequence is 16 residues long. Germline V gene sequence: CDR1 MGHRA, CDR2 YSYEKL. CDR3 in DNA: TGCGCCAGCAGCCCCCAAAGCGGGGTGGGGAACACTGAAGCTTTCTTT. The encoded protein is CASSPQSGVGNTEAFF.

V is TRBV11-2 and J is TRBJ2-3; 7 bases are shared with TRBD2. CDR1 SGHAT and CDR2 FQNNGV come from the germline V gene. This CDR3 comprises 16 residues. V shed 5 bases, J shed 5 bases, and the junction held 13 bases outside the gene matches. In nucleotides, the CDR3 is TGTGCCAGCAGCCCTTGGGGGGGTAGTTTACAAGATACGCAGTATTTT. It is translated as CASSPWGGSLQDTQYF.

The chain carries TRBV7-2 and TRBJ1-2; possible D gene TRBD1, 6 bases. V was cut by 0 bases and J by 5 bases, with 16 bases left in between. Germline V lookup: CDR1 SGHTA, CDR2 FQGNSA. CDR3 size: 16 residues. CDR3 region: CASSLAQRGGIYGYTF. CDR3 in DNA: TGTGCCAGCAGCTTAGCTCAGAGGGGGGGGATTTATGGCTACACCTTC.

The CDR3 sequence: CASSSSDRVRETQYF. DNA for the CDR3: TGCGCCAGCAGCTCATCAGACAGGGTCCGGGAGACCCAGTACTTC. The rearrangement links TRBV5-1 to TRBJ2-5; 7 nucleotides align to TRBD1. Germline-derived CDR1 and CDR2 are SGHRS and YFSETQ. There are 15 residues in the CDR3. The trim removed 3 bases at V and 5 bases at J, leaving 10 bases unmatched.

CDR3 in amino acids: CATSDRTGFSYNEQFF. The CDR3 bases are TGTGCCACCAGTGATCGCACAGGGTTCTCCTACAATGAGCAGTTCTTC. The chain uses TRBV24-1 and TRBJ2-1; TRBD1 is a possible D gene (6 bases). The V end lost 3 bases, the J end lost 0 bases, and 11 bases lay between the germline ends. Germline CDR1 KGHDR, CDR2 SFDVKD. The CDR3 sequence is 16 residues long.

This clonotype was detected ten times or more. The rearrangement links TRBV7-9 to TRBJ2-7; possible D gene TRBD1, 6 bases. Germline assignment: CDR1 SEHNR and CDR2 FQNEAQ (reference sequence). Trimming shortened V by 5 bases and J by 2 bases, and 10 bases separated the two germline ends. The CDR3 contains 13 residues. The CDR3 is CASSRDKAYEQYF. The CDR3 bases are TGTGCCAGCAGCCGGGACAAAGCCTACGAGCAGTACTTC.

This clonotype was counted a few times. The rearrangement uses TRBV4-3 and TRBJ2-7, with 8 bases fitting TRBD1. V dropped 1 base and J dropped 2; count of bases not matched to a gene: 7. CDR1 and CDR2 (germline): LGHNA, YSLEER. The CDR3 contains 16 residues. This CDR3 is CASSQGTGQETYEQYF. The CDR3 DNA follows: TGCGCCAGCAGCCAAGGGACGGGACAGGAAACCTACGAGCAGTACTTC.

This clonotype appeared a few times. The V gene is TRBV6-5, the J gene TRBJ1-1, with a possible D match to TRBD1 (6 bases). From germline, CDR1 is MNHEY and CDR2 SVGAGI. The V end was cut by 6 bases, the J end by 4 bases, with 18 bases between. This CDR3 contains 15 residues. CDR3 loop: CASSQTTGGGTEAFF. The CDR3 nucleotides read TGTGCCAGCAGCCAAACAACGGGAGGGGGCACTGAAGCTTTCTTT.

A few counts support this clonotype. The rearrangement joins TRBV6-4 to TRBJ1-5; D is unclear. The V gene lost 2 bases and the J gene lost 0 bases, with 8 bases spanning the gap. Germline V lookup: CDR1 MRHNA, CDR2 SNTAGT. This CDR3 has 15 amino acids. In nucleotides, the CDR3 is TGTGCCAGCAGTGACGCGTTATATAGCAATCAGCCCCAGCATTTT. It translates to CASSDALYSNQPQHF.

This clonotype appeared many times. The chain is built from TRBV6-5 and TRBJ1-5, with 8 bases identical to TRBD1. In germline, CDR1 is MNHEY, CDR2 SVGAGI. V lost 6 bases and J lost 6; bases outside the gene matches: 7. This CDR3 spans 14 amino acids. For the CDR3, the DNA is TGTGCCAGCAGCCCCGGACAGGGTGGTCAGCCCCAGCATTTT. As protein: CASSPGQGGQPQHF.